This T cell receptor beta chain comes out of a study of technical replicates of blood from a few donors. Germline assignment: CDR1 MGHRA and CDR2 YSYEKL. The CDR3 loop spans 15 amino acids. Trimming cost V 2 bases and J 2 bases; bases outside gene matches: 6. Produced via immunoSEQ multiplex PCR; TCRdb's table is partial and in-frame only. Of about 100,000 clones in the sample, approximately 96% are singletons; the top ten hold about 0.24%. The chain employs TRBV4-1 and TRBJ2-7, with TRBD1 matching over 7 bases. This receptor was obtained from a human donor in good health. The material sequenced was T cells isolated from PBMCs. CDR3 in amino acids: CASSQLGGGPYEQYF. The CDR3 DNA follows: TGCGCCAGCAGCCAATTAGGGGGCGGCCCCTACGAGCAGTACTTC.